The 8 T cell receptor beta chains below come from one sample, sequenced in a study of blood T cell repertoires in COVID-19. The data were produced by immunoSEQ multiplex PCR, yet TCRdb's version contains in-frame clones alone and is incomplete. The sample holds over 250,000 clones, 89% seen once. Specimen: peripheral blood. These receptors originate from a man aged 50 to 59 with acute or convalescent COVID-19.

As for this clone: One junction end does not reproduce the germline sequence, and a read error may be involved. The genes are TRBV7-2 and TRBJ2-7; 10 nucleotides line up with TRBD2. The CDR3 spans 18 residues. CDR1 and CDR2 (germline): SGHTA, FQGNSA. CDR3 sequence reads: CASNLYGLAGAFAYEQYF. The CDR3 DNA reads as TGTGCCAGCAACTTATACGGGCTAGCGGGGGCCTTTGCCTACGAGCAGTACTTC.

This rearrangement joins TRBV30 to TRBJ2-7, with 9 bases aligning to TRBD1. The CDR3 has 13 residues. J lost 2 bases, V lost 5 bases, and 4 bases had no gene match. Germline V CDR1 and CDR2: GTSNPN, SVGIG (reference sequence). For the CDR3, the DNA is TGTGCCTGGGGACAGGGGACCCCCTACGAGCAGTACTTC. This gives the protein CAWGQGTPYEQYF.

The rearrangement joins TRBV5-1 to TRBJ2-3; a weak D match, TRBD1 (5 bases). Germline assignment: CDR1 SGHRS and CDR2 YFSETQ. This CDR3 has 15 amino acids. Between the trimmed V and J ends, which lost 4 bases and 3 bases, there was a span of 15 bases. The DNA for the CDR3 is TGCGCCAGCAGCCCTGAAACAGGTTGGACAGATACGCAGTATTTT. Translating gives CASSPETGWTDTQYF.

The V gene is TRBV30, the J gene TRBJ1-2; 7 bases are a match to TRBD1. With 4 bases clipped from V and 2 bases from J, the junction kept 10 bases outside the gene matches. CDR3 length: 15 amino acids. Germline V gene sequence: CDR1 GTSNPN, CDR2 SVGIG (reference sequence). The CDR3 DNA reads as TGTGCCTGGACCCAGGACAGGCCACTAAACTATGGCTACACCTTC. This codes for CAWTQDRPLNYGYTF.

The chain carries TRBV7-3 and TRBJ2-7; 10 nucleotides align to TRBD1. The CDR3 consists of 14 residues. Trimming at V came to 1 base and at J to 6 bases, leaving 3 bases not matched to a gene. In germline, CDR1 is SGHTA, CDR2 FQGTGA. CDR3 in amino acids: CASSLRQGAAEQYF. CDR3 in DNA: TGTGCCAGCAGCTTAAGACAGGGGGCGGCCGAGCAGTACTTC.

The genes are TRBV3-1 (or the pseudogene TRBV3-2) and TRBJ2-3; D gene unclear. Germline-derived CDR1 and CDR2 are LGHDT and YNNKEL (reference sequence). The ends were cut back, 4 bases at V and 7 bases at J, with 12 bases in the middle. The CDR3 runs to 13 residues. DNA of the CDR3: TGTGCCAGCAGCCCTGGCCCGTCTTATACGCAGTATTTT. It specifies CASSPGPSYTQYF.

The chain has TRBV28 and TRBJ1-5; 9 bases are a match to TRBD1. J was trimmed by 3 bases and V by 7 bases; bases with no gene match: 7. The CDR3 sequence is 15 residues long. Germline-derived CDR1 and CDR2 are MDHEN and SYDVKM. The CDR3 reads CASTAQGAVNQPQHF. The CDR3 nucleotides read TGTGCCAGCACCGCACAGGGGGCAGTCAATCAGCCCCAGCATTTT.

This clone was observed a single time. The chain uses TRBV3-1 (or the pseudogene TRBV3-2) and TRBJ1-4; D is perhaps TRBD1 (5 bases). The V and J ends lost 0 bases and 4 bases respectively, with 12 bases between them. The CDR3 sequence is 16 residues long. Germline V lookup: CDR1 LGHDT, CDR2 YNNKEL (reference sequence). The chain's CDR3 is CASSQDWAGGNEKLFF. In nucleotides, the CDR3 is TGTGCCAGCAGCCAAGATTGGGCGGGGGGTAATGAAAAACTGTTTTTT.